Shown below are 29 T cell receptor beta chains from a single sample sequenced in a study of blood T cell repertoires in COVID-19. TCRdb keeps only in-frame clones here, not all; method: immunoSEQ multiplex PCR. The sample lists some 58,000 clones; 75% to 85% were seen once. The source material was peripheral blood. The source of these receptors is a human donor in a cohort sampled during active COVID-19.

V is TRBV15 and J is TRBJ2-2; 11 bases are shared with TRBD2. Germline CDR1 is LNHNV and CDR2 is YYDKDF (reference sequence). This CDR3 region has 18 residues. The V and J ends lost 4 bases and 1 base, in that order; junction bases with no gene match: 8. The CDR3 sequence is CATSIWASGRMNTGELFF. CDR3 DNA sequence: TGTGCCACCAGCATCTGGGCTAGCGGGAGGATGAACACCGGGGAGCTGTTTTTT. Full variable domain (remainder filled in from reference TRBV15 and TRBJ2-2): DAMVIQNPRYQVTQFGKPVTLSCSQTLNHNVMYWYQQKSSQAPKLLFHYYDKDFNNEADTPDNFQSRRPNTSFCFLDIRSPGLGDTAMYLCATSIWASGRMNTGELFFGEGSRLTVL.

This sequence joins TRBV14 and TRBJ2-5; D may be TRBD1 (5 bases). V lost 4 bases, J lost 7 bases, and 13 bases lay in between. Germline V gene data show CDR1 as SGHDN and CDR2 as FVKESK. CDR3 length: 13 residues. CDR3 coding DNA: TGTGCCAGCAGCCCCGACAGTCTGGGGACCCAGTACTTC. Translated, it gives CASSPDSLGTQYF.

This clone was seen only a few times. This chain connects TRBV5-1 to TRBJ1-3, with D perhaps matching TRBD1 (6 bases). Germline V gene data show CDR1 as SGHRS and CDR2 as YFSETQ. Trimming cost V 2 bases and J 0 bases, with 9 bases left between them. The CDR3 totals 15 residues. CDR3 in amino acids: CASSFGQLSGNTIYF. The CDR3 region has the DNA TGCGCCAGCAGCTTCGGACAGCTCTCTGGAAACACCATATATTTT.

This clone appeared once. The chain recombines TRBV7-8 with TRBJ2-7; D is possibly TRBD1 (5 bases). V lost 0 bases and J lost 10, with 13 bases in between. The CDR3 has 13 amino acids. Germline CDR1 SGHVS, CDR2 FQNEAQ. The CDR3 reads CASSLAAGQTQYF. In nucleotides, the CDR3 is TGTGCCAGCAGCTTAGCAGCAGGGCAAACCCAGTACTTC. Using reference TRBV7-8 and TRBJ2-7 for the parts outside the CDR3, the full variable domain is GAGVSQSPRYKVAKRGQDVALRCDPISGHVSLFWYQQALGQGPEFLTYFQNEAQLDKSGLPSDRFFAERPEGSVSTLKIQRTQQEDSAVYLCASSLAAGQTQYFGPGTRLTVT.

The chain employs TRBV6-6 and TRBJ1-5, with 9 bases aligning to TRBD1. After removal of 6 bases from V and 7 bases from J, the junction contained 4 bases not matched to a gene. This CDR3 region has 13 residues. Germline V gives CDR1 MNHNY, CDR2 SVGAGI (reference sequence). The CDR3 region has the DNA TGTGCCAGCAGGGGACAGGGCGGGCAGCCCCAGCATTTT. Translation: CASRGQGGQPQHF.

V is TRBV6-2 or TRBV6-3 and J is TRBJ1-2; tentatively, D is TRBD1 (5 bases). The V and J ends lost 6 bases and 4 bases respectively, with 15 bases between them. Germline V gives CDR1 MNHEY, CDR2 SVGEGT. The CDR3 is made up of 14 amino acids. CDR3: CASSRDGGTYGYTF. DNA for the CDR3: TGTGCCAGCAGCCGGGACGGGGGGACCTATGGCTACACCTTC.

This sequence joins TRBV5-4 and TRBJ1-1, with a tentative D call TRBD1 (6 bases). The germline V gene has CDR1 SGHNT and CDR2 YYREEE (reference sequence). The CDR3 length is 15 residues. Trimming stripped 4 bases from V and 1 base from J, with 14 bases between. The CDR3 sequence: CASSKPQGKNTEAFF. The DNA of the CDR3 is TGTGCCAGCAGCAAACCTCAGGGGAAGAACACTGAAGCTTTCTTT. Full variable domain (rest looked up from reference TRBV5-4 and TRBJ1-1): ETGVTQSPTHLIKTRGQQVTLRCSSQSGHNTVSWYQQALGQGPQFIFQYYREEENGRGNFPPRFSGLQFPNYSSELNVNALELDDSALYLCASSKPQGKNTEAFFGQGTRLTVV.

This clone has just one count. CDR3 residues: CASRPTVRPETQYF. The DNA of the CDR3 is TGTGCCAGCCGCCCGACAGTCCGACCTGAGACCCAGTACTTC. The V and J genes are TRBV2 and TRBJ2-5, with a tentative D call TRBD1 (5 bases). Germline loops: CDR1 SNHLY, CDR2 FYNNEI. The V end was cut by 8 bases, the J end by 5 bases, with 18 bases between. This CDR3 spans 14 amino acids.

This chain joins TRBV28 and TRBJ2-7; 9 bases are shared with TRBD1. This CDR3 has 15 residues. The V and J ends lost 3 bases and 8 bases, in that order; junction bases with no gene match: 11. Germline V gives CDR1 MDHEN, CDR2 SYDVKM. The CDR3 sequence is CASSLTTGGLLKQYF. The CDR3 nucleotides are TGTGCCAGCAGTTTGACTACAGGGGGCCTCCTTAAGCAGTACTTC.

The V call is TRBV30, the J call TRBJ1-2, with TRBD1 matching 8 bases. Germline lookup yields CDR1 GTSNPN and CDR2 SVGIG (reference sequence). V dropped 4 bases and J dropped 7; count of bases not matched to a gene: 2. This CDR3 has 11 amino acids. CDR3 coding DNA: TGTGCCTGGAAAGGGACAGGTGGCTACACCTTC. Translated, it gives CAWKGTGGYTF.

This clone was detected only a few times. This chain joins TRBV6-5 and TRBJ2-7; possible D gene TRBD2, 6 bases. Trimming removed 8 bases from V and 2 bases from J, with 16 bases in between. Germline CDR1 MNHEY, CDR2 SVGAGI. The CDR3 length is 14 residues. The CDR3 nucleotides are TGTGCCAGCTCTAGCGTTGCCGGCCCCTACGAGCAGTACTTC. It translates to CASSSVAGPYEQYF.

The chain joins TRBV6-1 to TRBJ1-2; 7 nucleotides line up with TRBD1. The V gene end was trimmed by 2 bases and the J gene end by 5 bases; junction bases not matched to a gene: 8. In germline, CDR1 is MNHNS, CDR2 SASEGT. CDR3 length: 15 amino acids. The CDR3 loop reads CASSESPGGVYGYTF. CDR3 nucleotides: TGTGCCAGCAGTGAATCGCCAGGGGGAGTGTATGGCTACACCTTC.

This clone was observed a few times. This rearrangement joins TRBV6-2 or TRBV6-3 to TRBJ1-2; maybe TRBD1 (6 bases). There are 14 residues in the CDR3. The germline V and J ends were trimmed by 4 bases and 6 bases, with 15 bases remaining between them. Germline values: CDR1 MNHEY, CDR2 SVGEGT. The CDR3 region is CASSLTGLVDGYTF. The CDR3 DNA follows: TGTGCCAGCAGTTTAACAGGGCTGGTAGATGGCTACACCTTC.

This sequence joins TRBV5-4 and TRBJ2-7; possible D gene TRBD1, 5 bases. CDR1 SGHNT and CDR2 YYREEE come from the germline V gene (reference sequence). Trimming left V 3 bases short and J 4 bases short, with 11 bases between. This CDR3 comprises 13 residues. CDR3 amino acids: CASSSTTEYEQYF. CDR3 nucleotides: TGTGCCAGCAGCTCTACGACAGAGTACGAGCAGTACTTC.

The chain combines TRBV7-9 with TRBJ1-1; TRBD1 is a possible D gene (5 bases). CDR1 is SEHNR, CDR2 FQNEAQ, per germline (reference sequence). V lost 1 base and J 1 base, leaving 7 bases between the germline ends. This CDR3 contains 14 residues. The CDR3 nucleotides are TGTGCCAGCAGCTTAGTTCAGGGGAACACTGAAGCTTTCTTT. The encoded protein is CASSLVQGNTEAFF.

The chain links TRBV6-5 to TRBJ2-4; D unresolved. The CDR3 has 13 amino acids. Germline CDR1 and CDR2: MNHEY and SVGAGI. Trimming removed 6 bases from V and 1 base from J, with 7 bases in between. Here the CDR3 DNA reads TGTGCCAGCAGCAGTCCGGCCAAAAACATTCAGTACTTC. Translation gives CASSSPAKNIQYF.

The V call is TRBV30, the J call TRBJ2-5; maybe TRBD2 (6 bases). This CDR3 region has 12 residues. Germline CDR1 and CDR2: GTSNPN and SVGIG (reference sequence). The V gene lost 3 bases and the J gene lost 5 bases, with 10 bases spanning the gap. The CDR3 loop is CAWSHAGETQYF. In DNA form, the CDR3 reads TGTGCCTGGAGCCATGCGGGGGAGACCCAGTACTTC.

The CDR3 region is CASSYERGPFPQETQYF. CDR3 nucleotide sequence: TGTGCCAGCAGTTACGAGCGGGGCCCTTTCCCACAAGAGACCCAGTACTTC. This chain connects TRBV6-2 or TRBV6-3 to TRBJ2-5; 7 nucleotides match TRBD2. CDR3 length equals 17 residues. Germline V gene lookup returns CDR1 MNHEY and CDR2 SVGEGT. V lost 2 bases to trimming and J lost 2 bases; unmatched junction nucleotides: 11.

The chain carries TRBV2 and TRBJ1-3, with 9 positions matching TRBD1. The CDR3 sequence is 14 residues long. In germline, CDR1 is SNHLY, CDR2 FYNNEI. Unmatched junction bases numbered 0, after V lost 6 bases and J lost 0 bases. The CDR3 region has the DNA TGTGCCAGCAGGACAGGGGGCTCTGGAAACACCATATATTTT. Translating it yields CASRTGGSGNTIYF.

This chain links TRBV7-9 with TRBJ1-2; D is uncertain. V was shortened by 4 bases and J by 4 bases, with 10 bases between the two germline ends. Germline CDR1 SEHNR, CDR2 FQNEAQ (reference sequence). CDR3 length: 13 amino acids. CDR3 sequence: CASSSRAGYGYTF. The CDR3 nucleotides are TGTGCCAGCAGCTCAAGAGCAGGCTATGGCTACACCTTC.

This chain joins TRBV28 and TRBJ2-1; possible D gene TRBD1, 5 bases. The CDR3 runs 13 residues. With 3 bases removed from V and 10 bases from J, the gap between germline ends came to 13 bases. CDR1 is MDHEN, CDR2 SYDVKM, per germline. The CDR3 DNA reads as TGTGCCAGCAGTTTCAACCCCGCAGGGGAGCAGTTCTTC. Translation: CASSFNPAGEQFF.

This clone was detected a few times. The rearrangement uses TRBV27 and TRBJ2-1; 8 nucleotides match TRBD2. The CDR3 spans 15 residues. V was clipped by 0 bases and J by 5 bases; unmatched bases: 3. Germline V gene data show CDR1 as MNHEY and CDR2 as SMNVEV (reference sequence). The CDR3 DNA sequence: TGTGCCAGCAGTTTATCTAGCGGGGTCAACAATGAGCAGTTCTTC. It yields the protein CASSLSSGVNNEQFF.

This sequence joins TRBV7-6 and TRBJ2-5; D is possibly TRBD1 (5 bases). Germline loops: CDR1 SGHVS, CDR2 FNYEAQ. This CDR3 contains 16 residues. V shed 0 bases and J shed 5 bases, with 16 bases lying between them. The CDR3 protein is CASSLALGRDGETQYF. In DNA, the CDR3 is TGTGCCAGCAGCTTAGCGCTGGGCAGGGATGGGGAGACCCAGTACTTC. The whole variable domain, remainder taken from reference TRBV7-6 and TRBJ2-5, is GAGVSQSPRYKVTKRGQDVALRCDPISGHVSLYWYRQALGQGPEFLTYFNYEAQQDKSGLPNDRFSAERPEGSISTLTIQRTEQRDSAMYRCASSLALGRDGETQYFGPGTRLLVL.

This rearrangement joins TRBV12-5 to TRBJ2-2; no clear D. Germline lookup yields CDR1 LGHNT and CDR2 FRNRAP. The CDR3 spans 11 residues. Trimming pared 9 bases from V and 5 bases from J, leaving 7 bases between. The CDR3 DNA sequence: TGTGCTAGCGCTCTAACCGGGGAGCTGTTTTTT. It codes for CASALTGELFF.

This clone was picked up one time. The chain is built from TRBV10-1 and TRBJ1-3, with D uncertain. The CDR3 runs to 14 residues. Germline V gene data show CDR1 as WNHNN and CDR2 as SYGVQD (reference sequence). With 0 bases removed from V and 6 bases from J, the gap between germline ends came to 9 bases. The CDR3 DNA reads TGCGCCAGCAGTGAGTCGGGTCGGGAAAACACCATATATTTT. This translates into CASSESGRENTIYF.

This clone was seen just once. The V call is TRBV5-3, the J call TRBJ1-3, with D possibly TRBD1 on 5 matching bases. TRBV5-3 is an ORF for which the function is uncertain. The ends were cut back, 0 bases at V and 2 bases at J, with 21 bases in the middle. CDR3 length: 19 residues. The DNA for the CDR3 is TGTGCCAGAAGCTTGGCTGTCTCTTCCGGGTTGGGGCCTGGAAACACCATATATTTT. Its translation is CARSLAVSSGLGPGNTIYF.

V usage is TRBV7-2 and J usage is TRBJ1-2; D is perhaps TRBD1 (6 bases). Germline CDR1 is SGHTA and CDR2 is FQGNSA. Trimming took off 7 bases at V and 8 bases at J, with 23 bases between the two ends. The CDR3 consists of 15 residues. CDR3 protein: CASTPHGRGVWGYTF. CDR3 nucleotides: TGTGCCAGCACCCCCCACGGCAGGGGAGTGTGGGGCTACACCTTC.

The chain's CDR3 is CASSLNSGITRGETQYF. CDR3 in DNA: TGTGCCAGCAGCTTGAATAGTGGAATTACGAGGGGGGAGACCCAGTACTTC. The chain joins TRBV7-6 to TRBJ2-5; D possibly corresponds to TRBD1 (6 bases). V was trimmed by 3 bases and J by 5 bases, leaving 22 bases between them. Per germline, CDR1 SGHVS and CDR2 FNYEAQ. The CDR3 covers 17 residues.

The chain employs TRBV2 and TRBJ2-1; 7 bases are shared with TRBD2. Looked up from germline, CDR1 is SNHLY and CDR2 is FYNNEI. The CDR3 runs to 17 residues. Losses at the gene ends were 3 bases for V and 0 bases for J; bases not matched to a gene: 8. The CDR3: CASSDWGGRSSYNEQFF. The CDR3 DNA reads TGTGCCAGCAGTGATTGGGGGGGACGGAGCTCCTACAATGAGCAGTTCTTC.